Below, 25 T cell receptor beta chains from the same sample are listed, as sequenced in a study of shared clonotypes between healthy human individuals. Produced via immunoSEQ multiplex PCR; TCRdb's table is partial and in-frame only. The sample contains roughly 530,000 clones, roughly 95% of which appear only once. Specimen: naive CD4+ T cells sorted from blood. Subset meaning: CD45RA+ positively selected. The origin of the receptors is a woman aged 25-40 years in good health.

The V call is TRBV27, the J call TRBJ2-1, with 10 bases lining up with TRBD2. CDR3 size: 16 residues. Germline values: CDR1 MNHEY, CDR2 SMNVEV (reference sequence). V was clipped by 7 bases and J by 8 bases; unmatched bases: 14. CDR3 nucleotide sequence: TGTGCCAGCACCCGCGGGCTAGCGGGAGTTTATGATGAGCAGTTCTTC. Its translation is CASTRGLAGVYDEQFF.

This chain joins TRBV27 and TRBJ2-5; weak D call: TRBD1 (5 bases). The J call may be faulty, since TRBJ2-7 better matches the DNA end. The CDR3 contains 14 residues. Germline-derived CDR1 and CDR2 are MNHEY and SMNVEV (reference sequence). In DNA, the CDR3 is TGTGCCAGCAGTCCGACGGACACTAATTACGAGCAGTACTTC. Residues: CASSPTDTNYEQYF.

The genes are TRBV18 and TRBJ2-2; a possible D gene is TRBD1 (6 bases). In germline, CDR1 is KGHSH, CDR2 LQKENI. Trimming took off 3 bases at V and 4 bases at J, with 15 bases between the two ends. The CDR3 length is 16 residues. CDR3 region: CASSPYVQGGTGELFF. The CDR3 nucleotides read TGTGCCAGCTCACCTTATGTACAGGGCGGCACCGGGGAGCTGTTTTTT.

This chain uses TRBV18 with TRBJ2-1; weak D call: TRBD2 (7 bases). This CDR3 has 17 amino acids. The germline V gene encodes CDR1 KGHSH and CDR2 LQKENI. Trimming pared 4 bases from V and 2 bases from J, leaving 18 bases between. CDR3 nucleotides: TGTGCCAGCTCACGGCAAAGGGGGGGGGAGACCTACAATGAGCAGTTCTTC. Residues: CASSRQRGGETYNEQFF.

The gene calls are TRBV7-2 and TRBJ2-7; TRBD2 matches at 10 bases. The trim removed 5 bases at V and 2 bases at J, leaving 9 bases unmatched. This CDR3 region has 16 residues. CDR1 SGHTA and CDR2 FQGNSA come from the germline V gene. The CDR3 coding sequence is TGTGCCAGCAGCGTCAGCCTAGCGGGAGTTCCCTACGAGCAGTACTTC. This codes for CASSVSLAGVPYEQYF.

This chain joins TRBV10-2 and TRBJ1-5, with D possibly matching TRBD1 (5 bases). The CDR3 is 13 residues long. The V gene's germline CDR1 is WSHSY and CDR2 SAAADI. V was trimmed by 3 bases and J by 7 bases, leaving 10 bases between them. The DNA for the CDR3 is TGCGCCAGCAGTGAAGTCAGGGACCAGCCCCAGCATTTT. Translating gives CASSEVRDQPQHF.

The count of this clone is one. The chain carries TRBV7-9 and TRBJ1-6; 7 nucleotides match TRBD1. This CDR3 is built from 15 residues. The germline gives CDR1 SEHNR, CDR2 FQNEAQ (reference sequence). Trimming took 11 bases from V and 0 from J; bases not matched to a gene: 7. CDR3 nucleotides: TGTGCCCACACAGGGGATGCCTCCTATAATTCACCCCTCCACTTT. This encodes CAHTGDASYNSPLHF.

The chain couples TRBV7-6 to TRBJ2-7, with 9 bases aligning to TRBD2. CDR1 and CDR2 from the germline V gene are SGHVS and FNYEAQ. V was clipped by 2 bases and J by 7 bases; unmatched bases: 15. The length of the CDR3 is 17 residues. The CDR3 DNA sequence: TGTGCCAGCAGCTTACAGCCCGGGGAGGGGCTAGCGGGGGAGCAGTACTTC. Translating it yields CASSLQPGEGLAGEQYF. The entire variable domain, with the rest obtained from reference TRBV7-6 and TRBJ2-7, is as follows: GAGVSQSPRYKVTKRGQDVALRCDPISGHVSLYWYRQALGQGPEFLTYFNYEAQQDKSGLPNDRFSAERPEGSISTLTIQRTEQRDSAMYRCASSLQPGEGLAGEQYFGPGTRLTVT.

This chain links TRBV5-4 with TRBJ2-7; 10 bases map to TRBD2. The CDR3 sequence is 15 residues long. Per the germline V gene, CDR1 is SGHNT and CDR2 is YYREEE (reference sequence). V dropped 5 bases and J dropped 1; count of bases not matched to a gene: 6. CDR3 nucleotides: TGTGCCAGCAGTCCCGTAGCGGGAGGTTCCTACGAGCAGTACTTC. Amino acids: CASSPVAGGSYEQYF.

This sequence joins TRBV27 and TRBJ1-5; D might be TRBD1 (5 bases). Trimming left V 3 bases short and J 0 bases short, with 12 bases between. There are 16 residues in the CDR3. Germline assignment: CDR1 MNHEY and CDR2 SMNVEV (reference sequence). The DNA for the CDR3 is TGTGCCAGCAGTTTGGTCGGGGGTTATAGCAATCAGCCCCAGCATTTT. Translating gives CASSLVGGYSNQPQHF.

The gene calls are TRBV15 and TRBJ2-3, with D perhaps being TRBD1 or TRBD2 (6 bases each). Trimming shortened V by 5 bases and J by 0 bases, and 15 bases separated the two germline ends. Germline V gene sequence: CDR1 LNHNV, CDR2 YYDKDF (reference sequence). This CDR3 comprises 16 residues. The CDR3 here is CATSYLGGSSTDTQYF. The CDR3 coding sequence is TGTGCCACCAGCTACCTAGGGGGGAGTAGCACAGATACGCAGTATTTT. The complete variable domain, with remaining parts taken from reference TRBV15 and TRBJ2-3, reads DAMVIQNPRYQVTQFGKPVTLSCSQTLNHNVMYWYQQKSSQAPKLLFHYYDKDFNNEADTPDNFQSRRPNTSFCFLDIRSPGLGDTAMYLCATSYLGGSSTDTQYFGPGTRLTVL.

The gene calls are TRBV10-3 and TRBJ1-6; D perhaps matches TRBD1 (5 bases). V dropped 8 bases and J dropped 10 bases, with 15 bases sitting between them. CDR3 length: 13 amino acids. From germline, CDR1 is ENHRY and CDR2 SYGVKD. The CDR3 DNA is TGTGCCATCGCTGCCCAGGGCGGGTCACCCCTCCACTTT. Its protein is CAIAAQGGSPLHF.

This chain links TRBV7-3 with TRBJ2-5; D gene unclear. Germline CDR1 is SGHTA and CDR2 is FQGTGA. CDR3 size: 13 residues. Trimming took off 2 bases at V and 7 bases at J, with 11 bases between the two ends. CDR3 sequence (DNA): TGTGCCAGCAGCTTAGAGGAGTGGGGGACCCAGTACTTC. Protein sequence: CASSLEEWGTQYF.

The gene calls are TRBV28 and TRBJ2-3, with 8 bases fitting TRBD2. This CDR3 is built from 15 residues. Germline-derived CDR1 and CDR2 are MDHEN and SYDVKM. Trimming removed 8 bases from V and 2 bases from J; junction bases left unmatched: 9. The CDR3 reads CASATGSGTTDTQYF. The CDR3 DNA is TGTGCCAGCGCCACGGGTAGCGGGACCACAGATACGCAGTATTTT. Complete variable domain (other parts from reference TRBV28 and TRBJ2-3): DVKVTQSSRYLVKRTGEKVFLECVQDMDHENMFWYRQDPGLGLRLIYFSYDVKMKEKGDIPEGYSVSREKKERFSLILESASTNQTSMYLCASATGSGTTDTQYFGPGTRLTVL.

The rearrangement joins TRBV5-4 to TRBJ2-1; TRBD1 is a possible D gene (5 bases). Per the germline V gene, CDR1 is SGHNT and CDR2 is YYREEE (reference sequence). V lost 4 bases and J 10 bases, leaving 12 bases between the germline ends. The CDR3 contains 12 residues. The CDR3 loop reads CASSPDSREQFF. The CDR3 DNA follows: TGTGCCAGCAGCCCCGACAGTCGGGAGCAGTTCTTC.

This chain joins TRBV7-8 and TRBJ1-5; TRBD1 aligns across 9 bases. J was trimmed by 3 bases and V by 1 base; bases with no gene match: 1. Germline CDR1 reads SGHVS; CDR2 reads FQNEAQ. The CDR3 extends over 15 amino acids. The CDR3 coding sequence is TGTGCCAGCAGCTTAGACAGGGGGCCCAATCAGCCCCAGCATTTT. Amino acids: CASSLDRGPNQPQHF.

In nucleotides, the CDR3 is TGTGCCAGCAGCTTAGACCAGGGCGCCTACAATGAGCAGTTCTTC. Encoded protein: CASSLDQGAYNEQFF. V is TRBV7-9 and J is TRBJ2-1, with a tentative D call TRBD1 (5 bases). V shed 1 base and J shed 2 bases, with 9 bases lying between them. CDR1 is SEHNR, CDR2 FQNEAQ, per germline (reference sequence). There are 15 residues in the CDR3.

The chain joins TRBV7-5 to TRBJ2-6; the table's D call, TRBD2, was not checked against the DNA. TRBV7-5 is listed as a pseudogene. This CDR3 is built from 17 residues. In nucleotides, the CDR3 is TGTGTCAGAAGCCCTTCGGGAGGGGGCTCTGGGGCCAACGTCCTGACTTTC. This gives the protein CVRSPSGGGSGANVLTF.

This chain connects TRBV6-1 to TRBJ2-7, with unresolved D. Germline V gene sequence: CDR1 MNHNS, CDR2 SASEGT. There are 15 residues in the CDR3. Deletions cut 4 bases from V and 0 bases from J, with 13 bases between. The CDR3 region has the DNA TGTGCCAGCAGTGCCGGCACAGACTTCTCCTACGAGCAGTACTTC. This encodes CASSAGTDFSYEQYF.

Here the CDR3 reads CASSLLSLGGQATGELFF. The CDR3 nucleotides read TGTGCCAGCAGCTTGTTAAGCCTTGGGGGACAGGCCACCGGGGAGCTGTTTTTT. V gene TRBV11-2 combines with J gene TRBJ2-2, with 8 bases fitting TRBD1. With V trimmed by 3 bases and J by 4 bases, 13 bases remained unmatched. The germline V gene encodes CDR1 SGHAT and CDR2 FQNNGV. CDR3 length: 18 residues. The complete variable domain, with remaining parts taken from reference TRBV11-2 and TRBJ2-2, reads EAGVAQSPRYKIIEKRQSVAFWCNPISGHATLYWYQQILGQGPKLLIQFQNNGVVDDSQLPKDRFSAERLKGVDSTLKIQPAKLEDSAVYLCASSLLSLGGQATGELFFGEGSRLTVL.

J is TRBJ2-1 and V is TRBV2; 13 positions agree with TRBD2. Germline V gene data show CDR1 as SNHLY and CDR2 as FYNNEI. V shed 7 bases, J shed 7 bases, and the junction held 10 bases outside the gene matches. The length of the CDR3 is 16 residues. The DNA of the CDR3 is TGTGCCAGCAAACGCGGACTAGCGGGAGTCTCTAATGAGCAGTTCTTC. The encoded protein is CASKRGLAGVSNEQFF.

This chain uses TRBV19 with TRBJ1-5; D is possibly TRBD1 (6 bases). The CDR3 loop spans 15 amino acids. CDR1 and CDR2 (germline): LNHDA, SQIVND (reference sequence). The V gene lost 0 bases and the J gene lost 7 bases, with 13 bases spanning the gap. The CDR3 loop reads CASSIDPRGQQPQHF. The CDR3 DNA follows: TGTGCCAGTAGTATAGATCCCAGGGGCCAGCAGCCCCAGCATTTT.

The genes are TRBV7-9 and TRBJ1-1, with a possible D match to TRBD1 (5 bases). This CDR3 has 13 residues. V was pared by 1 base and J by 6 bases, with 9 bases between. Germline lookup yields CDR1 SEHNR and CDR2 FQNEAQ (reference sequence). The CDR3 bases are TGTGCCAGCAGCTTAGGGGGGATCGCTGAAGCTTTCTTT. As protein: CASSLGGIAEAFF.

The V and J genes are TRBV19 and TRBJ1-5; possible D gene TRBD1, 6 bases. There are 14 residues in the CDR3. Deletions cut 8 bases from V and 0 bases from J, with 11 bases between. Germline V gives CDR1 LNHDA, CDR2 SQIVND (reference sequence). The DNA for the CDR3 is TGTGCCAGTCGGGGGCAGTATAGCAATCAGCCCCAGCATTTT. Its translation: CASRGQYSNQPQHF.

This clone is a singleton in its sample. The genes are TRBV28 and TRBJ1-2; 10 bases are shared with TRBD1. The J segment lost 7 bases and the V segment lost 1 base, leaving 6 bases of the junction unmatched. Germline assignment: CDR1 MDHEN and CDR2 SYDVKM. The CDR3 extends over 15 amino acids. CDR3 loop: CASSLLTGQGPGYTF. The CDR3 DNA is TGTGCCAGCAGTTTATTGACGGGACAGGGGCCTGGCTACACCTTC.